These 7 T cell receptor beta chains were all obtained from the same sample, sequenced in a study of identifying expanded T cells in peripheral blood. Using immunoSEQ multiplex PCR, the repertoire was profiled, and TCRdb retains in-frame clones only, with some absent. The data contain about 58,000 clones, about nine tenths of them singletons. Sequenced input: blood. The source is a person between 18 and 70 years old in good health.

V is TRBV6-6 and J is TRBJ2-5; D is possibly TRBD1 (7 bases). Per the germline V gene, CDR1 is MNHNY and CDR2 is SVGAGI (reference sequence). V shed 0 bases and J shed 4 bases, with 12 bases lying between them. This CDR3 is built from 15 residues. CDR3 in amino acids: CASSYSRGARETQYF. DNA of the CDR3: TGTGCCAGCAGTTACTCCAGGGGGGCGCGAGAGACCCAGTACTTC.

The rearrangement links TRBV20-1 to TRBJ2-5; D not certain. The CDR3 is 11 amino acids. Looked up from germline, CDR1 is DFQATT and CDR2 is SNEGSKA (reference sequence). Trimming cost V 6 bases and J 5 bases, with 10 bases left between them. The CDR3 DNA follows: TGCAGTGCGTCCAAAACGGAGACCCAGTACTTC. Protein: CSASKTETQYF.

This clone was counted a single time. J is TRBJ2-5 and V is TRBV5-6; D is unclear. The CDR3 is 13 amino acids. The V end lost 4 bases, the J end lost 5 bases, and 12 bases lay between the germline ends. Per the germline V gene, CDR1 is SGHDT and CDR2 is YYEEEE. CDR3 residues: CASSPSPGETQYF. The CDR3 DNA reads TGTGCCAGCAGCCCCTCCCCCGGGGAGACCCAGTACTTC.

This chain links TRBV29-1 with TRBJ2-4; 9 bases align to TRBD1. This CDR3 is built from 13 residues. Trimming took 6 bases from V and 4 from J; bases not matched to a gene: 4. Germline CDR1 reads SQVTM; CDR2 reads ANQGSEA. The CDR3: CSVLDRGKNIQYF. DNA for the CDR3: TGCAGCGTCTTAGACAGGGGGAAAAACATTCAGTACTTC.

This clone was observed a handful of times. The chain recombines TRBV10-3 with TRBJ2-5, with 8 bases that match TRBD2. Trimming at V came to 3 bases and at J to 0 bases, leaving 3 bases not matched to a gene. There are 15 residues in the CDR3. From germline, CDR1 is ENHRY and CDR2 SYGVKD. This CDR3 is CAISEVAGNQETQYF. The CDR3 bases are TGTGCCATCAGTGAAGTAGCGGGGAACCAAGAGACCCAGTACTTC.

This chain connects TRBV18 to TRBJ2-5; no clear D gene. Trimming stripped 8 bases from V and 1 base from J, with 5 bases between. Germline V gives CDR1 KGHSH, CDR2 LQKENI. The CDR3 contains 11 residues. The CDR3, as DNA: TGTGCCAGCAGGACCCAAGAGACCCAGTACTTC. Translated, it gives CASRTQETQYF.

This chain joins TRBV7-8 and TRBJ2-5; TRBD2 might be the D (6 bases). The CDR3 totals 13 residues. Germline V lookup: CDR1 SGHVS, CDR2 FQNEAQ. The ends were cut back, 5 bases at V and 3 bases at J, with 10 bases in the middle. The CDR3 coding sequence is TGTGCCAGCAGCATCGGGAGCGAAGAGACCCAGTACTTC. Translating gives CASSIGSEETQYF.